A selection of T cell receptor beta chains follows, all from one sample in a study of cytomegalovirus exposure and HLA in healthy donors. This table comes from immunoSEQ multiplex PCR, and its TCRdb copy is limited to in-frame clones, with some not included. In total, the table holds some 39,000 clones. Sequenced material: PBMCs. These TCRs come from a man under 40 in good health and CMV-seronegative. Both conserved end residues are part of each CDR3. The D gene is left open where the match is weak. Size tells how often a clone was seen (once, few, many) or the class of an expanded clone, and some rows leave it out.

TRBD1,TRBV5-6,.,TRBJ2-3,CASSLGETGAVWYF,TGTGCCAGCAGCTTGGGGGAAACAGGGGCCGTTTGGTATTTT
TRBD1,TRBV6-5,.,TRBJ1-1,CASNTGGVGEAFF,TGTGCCAGCAACACAGGGGGCGTAGGTGAAGCTTTCTTT
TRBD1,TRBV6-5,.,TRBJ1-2,CASSWDRSPYGYTF,TGTGCCAGCAGCTGGGACAGGTCCCCCTATGGCTACACCTTC
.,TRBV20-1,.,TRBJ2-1,CSARKDTEQFF,TGCAGTGCTAGAAAGGACACGGAGCAGTTCTTC
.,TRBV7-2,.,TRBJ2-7,CASSQISGGDYEQYF,TGTGCCAGCAGCCAAATTTCCGGGGGTGATTACGAGCAGTACTTC
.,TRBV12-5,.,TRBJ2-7,CASAQGGPYEQYF,TGTGCTAGTGCTCAGGGGGGCCCCTACGAGCAGTACTTC
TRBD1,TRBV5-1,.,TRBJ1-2,CASSTRQGADPYGYTF,TGCGCCAGCAGCACCCGACAGGGGGCGGACCCCTATGGCTACACCTTC
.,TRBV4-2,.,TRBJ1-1,CASSQPQGNTEAFF,TGTGCCAGCAGCCAACCTCAGGGAAATACTGAAGCTTTCTTT
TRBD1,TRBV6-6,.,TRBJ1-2,CASSKSRGTNYGYTF,TGTGCCAGCAGTAAATCCAGGGGGACTAACTATGGCTACACCTTC
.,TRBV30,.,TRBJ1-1,CAWAGLSTEAFF,TGTGCCTGGGCAGGGTTATCGACTGAAGCTTTCTTT
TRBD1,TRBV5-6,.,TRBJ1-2,CASRWTGGIGYTF,TGTGCCAGCAGATGGACAGGGGGAATTGGCTACACCTTC
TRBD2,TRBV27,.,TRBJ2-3,CASSPAGLATDTQYF,TGTGCCAGCAGTCCGGCGGGACTAGCAACAGATACGCAGTATTTT
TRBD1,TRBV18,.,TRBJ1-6,CASSPRTGDNSPLHF,TGTGCCAGCTCACCGCGGACAGGGGATAATTCACCCCTCCACTTT
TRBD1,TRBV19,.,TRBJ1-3,CASSQTGGSGNTIYF,TGTGCCAGTAGTCAAACAGGGGGCTCAGGAAACACCATATATTTT
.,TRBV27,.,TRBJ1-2,CASSFPNYYGYTF,TGTGCCAGCAGTTTCCCCAACTACTATGGCTACACCTTC
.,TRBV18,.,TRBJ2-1,CASSRRDIDVGNEQFF,TGTGCCAGCTCACGCCGGGACATCGACGTGGGGAATGAGCAGTTCTTC
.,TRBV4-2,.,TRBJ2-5,CASSQVDPGIQETQYF,TGTGCCAGCAGCCAAGTTGACCCGGGGATACAAGAGACCCAGTACTTC
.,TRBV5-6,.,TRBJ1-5,CASSFRGARNQPQHF,TGTGCCAGCAGTTTTCGGGGGGCAAGAAATCAGCCCCAGCATTTT
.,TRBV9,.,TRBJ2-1,CASSVGASLVSNEQFF,TGTGCCAGCAGCGTAGGCGCTAGCTTGGTTTCCAATGAGCAGTTCTTC
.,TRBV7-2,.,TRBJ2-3,CASSPRSGSGTDTQYF,TGTGCCAGCAGTCCACGAAGCGGGTCGGGAACAGATACGCAGTATTTT
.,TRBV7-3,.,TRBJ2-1,CASSLRLESYNEQFF,TGTGCCAGCAGCTTACGACTCGAATCCTACAATGAGCAGTTCTTC
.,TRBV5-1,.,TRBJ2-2,CASSPQQVNTGELFF,TGCGCCAGCAGCCCACAGCAGGTTAACACCGGGGAGCTGTTTTTT
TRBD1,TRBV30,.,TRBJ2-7,CAWSGTGTGGQYF,TGTGCCTGGAGCGGAACCGGGACAGGGGGACAGTACTTC
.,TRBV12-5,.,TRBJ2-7,CASGGGYYEQYF,TGTGCTAGTGGTGGCGGGTACTACGAGCAGTACTTC
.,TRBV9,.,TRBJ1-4,CASSLDTGNDGDEKLFF,TGTGCCAGCAGCCTTGATACAGGGAACGATGGGGATGAAAAACTGTTTTTT
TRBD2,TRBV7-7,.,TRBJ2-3,CASSFGSGGTDTQYF,TGTGCTAGCAGCTTTGGTAGCGGGGGAACAGATACGCAGTATTTT
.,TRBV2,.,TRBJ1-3,CASISGTPSSRSGNTIYF,TGTGCCAGCATCAGCGGGACACCATCAAGCCGCTCTGGAAACACCATATATTTT
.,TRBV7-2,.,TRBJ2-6,CASSLSGAGANVLTF,TGTGCCAGCAGCTTATCTGGGGCCGGGGCCAACGTCCTGACTTTC
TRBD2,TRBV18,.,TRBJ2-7,CASSGKTSGRAHSYEQYF,TGTGCCAGCTCCGGAAAGACTAGCGGGAGGGCCCATTCCTACGAGCAGTACTTC
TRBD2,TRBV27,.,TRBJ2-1,CASSLVGTTNNEQFF,TGTGCCAGCAGTTTAGTCGGGACTACGAACAATGAGCAGTTCTTC
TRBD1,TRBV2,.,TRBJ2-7,CARSTGQGAAYEQYF,TGTGCCAGGTCGACCGGACAGGGGGCCGCCTACGAGCAGTACTTC
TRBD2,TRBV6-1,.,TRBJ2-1,CASSAGTSDDNEQFF,TGTGCCAGCAGTGCAGGGACTAGCGACGACAATGAGCAGTTCTTC
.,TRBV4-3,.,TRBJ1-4,CASSQDISRGEKLFF,TGCGCCAGCAGCCAAGATATTAGCAGGGGTGAAAAACTGTTTTTT
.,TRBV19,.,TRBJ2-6,CASSITRSRANVLTF,TGTGCCAGTAGTATCACGCGCTCGCGGGCCAACGTCCTGACTTTC
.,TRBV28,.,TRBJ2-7,CASSSLVEAYEQYF,TGTGCCAGCAGTTCCCTGGTGGAGGCCTACGAGCAGTACTTC
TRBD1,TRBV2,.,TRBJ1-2,CASSSGGWGLGYTF,TGTGCCAGCAGTTCAGGGGGCTGGGGGTTAGGCTACACCTTC
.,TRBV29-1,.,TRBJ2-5,CSVGLEVGETQYF,TGCAGCGTTGGGCTAGAGGTGGGAGAGACCCAGTACTTC
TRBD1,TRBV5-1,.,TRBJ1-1,CASSWGQYRNTEAFF,TGCGCCAGCAGCTGGGGACAGTACCGGAACACTGAAGCTTTCTTT
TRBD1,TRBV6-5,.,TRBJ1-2,CASSSTLQGYGYTF,TGTGCCAGCAGCTCAACCCTACAGGGGTATGGCTACACCTTC
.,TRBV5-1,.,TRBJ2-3,CASSHLGTPTSTDTQYF,TGCGCCAGCAGCCACCTCGGGACACCCACTAGCACAGATACGCAGTATTTT
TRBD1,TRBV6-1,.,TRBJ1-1,CASSLQGARTEAFF,TGTGCCAGCAGTCTACAGGGGGCGAGGACTGAAGCTTTCTTT
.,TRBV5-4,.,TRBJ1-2,CASSLGRDYGYTF,TGTGCCAGCAGCCTGGGGCGGGACTATGGCTACACCTTC
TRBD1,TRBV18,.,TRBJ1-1,CASSPGQMNTEAFF,TGTGCCAGCTCGCCGGGACAGATGAACACTGAAGCTTTCTTT
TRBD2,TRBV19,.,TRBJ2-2,CATRSTSGTSTGELFF,TGTGCCACCAGATCGACTAGCGGGACCAGCACCGGGGAGCTGTTTTTT
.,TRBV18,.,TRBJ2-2,CASSPPGARGQQGGELFF,TGTGCCAGCTCACCACCGGGCGCTCGGGGTCAACAGGGCGGGGAGCTGTTTTTT
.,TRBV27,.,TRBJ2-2,CASSFGGSGTGELFF,TGTGCCAGCAGTTTTGGAGGGTCGGGCACCGGGGAGCTGTTTTTT
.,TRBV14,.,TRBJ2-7,CASSQGLVSYEQYF,TGTGCCAGCAGCCAGGGACTGGTCTCCTACGAGCAGTACTTC
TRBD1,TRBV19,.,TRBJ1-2,CASHGQVDYGYTF,TGTGCCAGTCACGGACAGGTCGACTATGGCTACACCTTC
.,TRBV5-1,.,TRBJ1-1,CASSRIADTYWNTEAFF,TGCGCCAGCAGCCGCATTGCGGACACCTATTGGAACACTGAAGCTTTCTTT
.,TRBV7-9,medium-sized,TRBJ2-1,CASRSPGSDNEQFF,TGTGCCAGCAGATCCCCAGGGTCCGACAATGAGCAGTTCTTC
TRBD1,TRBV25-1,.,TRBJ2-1,CASSDTTGGSYNEQFF,TGTGCCAGCAGTGACACGACAGGGGGCTCCTACAATGAGCAGTTCTTC
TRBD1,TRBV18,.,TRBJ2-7,CASSPGTGFYEQYF,TGTGCCAGCTCACCCGGGACAGGGTTTTACGAGCAGTACTTC
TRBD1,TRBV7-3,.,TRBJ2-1,CASSFDRGSDNEQFF,TGTGCCAGCAGCTTTGACAGGGGCTCCGACAATGAGCAGTTCTTC
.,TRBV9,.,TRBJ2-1,CASSETGYNEQFF,TGTGCCAGCAGTGAGACAGGCTACAATGAGCAGTTCTTC
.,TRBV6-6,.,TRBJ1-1,CASRRKEEGSRPEAFF,TGTGCCAGCAGACGGAAAGAGGAAGGATCCCGGCCTGAAGCTTTCTTT
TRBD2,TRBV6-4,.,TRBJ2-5,CASSEREWETQYF,TGTGCCAGCAGTGAGCGGGAGTGGGAGACCCAGTACTTC
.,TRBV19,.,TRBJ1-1,CASSSQGYRDTEAFF,TGTGCCAGTAGTTCACAGGGTTATAGGGACACTGAAGCTTTCTTT
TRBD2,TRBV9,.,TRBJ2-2,CASSASGGASGGELFF,TGTGCCAGCAGCGCTAGCGGGGGGGCTTCGGGCGGGGAGCTGTTTTTT